This TCR beta chain was retrieved from a study of blood T cell repertoires in COVID-19 (dated by TCRdb to 2018 to 2020). With respect to the entire study: Samples from collaborators originated in the United States, Italy and Spain and spanned both the acute and convalescent phases of COVID-19. The repertoires were released in a freely available public database meant as a resource for research on the immune response to SARS-CoV-2. Subjects who had been exposed to COVID-19, were actively infected with it, or had recovered from it provided the deeply sampled blood TCRbeta repertoires that made up the dataset. The prospective study material was composed of cDNA or gDNA derived from T cells, B-cell-depleted T cells, or PBMCs. Nearly every sample came with metadata listing a de-identified subject ID, COVID-19 status, age in years and sex. The samples were drawn from the first 160 participants of the ongoing ImmuneRACE study and from some 1,300 subjects provided by 6 global collaborators. HLA class I and class II types, where available, came from metadata supplied by the sample provider rather than from assay-based typing. On the study overall, not on this receptor specifically: The amount of clinical and demographic metadata varied by source and participant and was provided uncurated.

As for this clone: Its cognate antigen has yet to be identified. No quality values exist for individual bases; no much larger clone is one base distant.

According to the germline V gene, CDR1 reads MNHEY and CDR2 reads SVGAGI. The CDR3 holds 12 amino acids from the cysteine to the phenylalanine. The only DNA kept is the CDR3, 36 bases in frame from the first base. Trimming takes 6 bases from V and 4 bases from J, and the germline ends sit 9 bases apart. TCRbeta CDR3 regions were amplified from genomic DNA using the immunoSEQ Assay, a bias-controlled multiplex PCR. As for how the authors treated the data: The number of nucleated cells in each sample was estimated from the amplification of reference gene primers within the assay. To quantify the absolute abundance of each unique TCRbeta CDR3 rearrangement, sequence reads were collapsed and filtered. Productive Simpson clonality was computed per sample as the square root of Simpson's diversity index over productive rearrangements. This immuneACCESS table, as held by TCRdb, lists in-frame sequences with V and J called but not all clones. Of the missing ones, under half trace to an unresolved V gene in checked studies; the others have no known cause. That table gives V, J and clone size, and the DNA gave D and trimming. This sample has over 250,000 clones in its table, and around 90% of those were observed once. The ten largest make up 1% to 1.3% of the sample.

Enrolling through a virtual design, the prospective study's participants ranged in age from roughly 18 to 89 years and lived across 20 to 30 United States geographic areas. To assign participants to cohorts, the prospective study relied on clinical history that participants themselves reported in a screening survey and a study questionnaire. For ImmuneRACE Cohort 3, a participant was defined as recovered based on two consecutive negative NP/OP PCR tests, clearance by a healthcare professional, or resolution of symptoms. Mobile phlebotomists in the prospective study collected whole blood, serum and a nasopharyngeal or oropharyngeal swab from every participant. Over an approximately two-month period, participants in the prospective study had the option of providing additional blood draws and questionnaires. Before DNA extraction, blood samples from the prospective study were shipped at room temperature or frozen.

Sequenced sample: PBMCs or T cells enriched from blood (not recorded which). The sequence is built from TRBV6-5 and TRBJ1-2; the D gene cannot be resolved reliably. This sequence originates from a woman in her thirties who had recovered from COVID-19. The CDR3 region has the sequence CASSWAGYGYTF. The DNA sequence is given as TGTGCCAGCAGCTGGGCCGGCTATGGCTACACCTTC.